The next 25 T cell receptor beta chains were all read from a single sample in a study of spatial heterogeneity in lung cancer. These receptors have no known antigen. Study results and limitations: Tumor mutation counts were tracked by expanded intratumoral alpha and beta TCR counts.

Each CDR3 protein gets one entry after TCRdb re-called the 5' RACE reads with MiXCR. The table shows some 6,900 distinct CDR3 sequences, with roughly 12% occurring only once. The time point denotes: sample taken at primary tumor resection. The sequenced sample was lung tumor tissue, obtained at surgery. The source of these receptors is a male donor with early-stage non-small cell lung cancer.

This clonotype was detected many times. This beta chain is a stray sequence in a library constructed for alpha chains; its clone size is not meaningful. The rearrangement uses TRBV6-5 and TRBJ1-5; no definite D call. This CDR3 spans 13 amino acids. V dropped 1 base and J dropped 7 bases, with 8 bases sitting between them. Germline values: CDR1 MNHEY, CDR2 SVGAGI. The CDR3 nucleotides read TGTGCCAGCAGTTACTTTTCCGGACAGCCCCAGCATTTT. Encoded protein: CASSYFSGQPQHF.

This clonotype occurred many times. Because the library targeted alpha chains, this beta chain is an off-target read whose size means little. The chain joins TRBV4-1 to TRBJ2-1; D perhaps matches TRBD1 (7 bases). With 1 base removed from V and 2 bases from J, the gap between germline ends came to 15 bases. CDR1 is MGHRA, CDR2 YSYEKL, per germline. The CDR3 sequence is 17 residues long. Written as DNA, the CDR3 is TGCGCCAGCAGCCAAGTAGGGGGGCAGGGGGCCTACAATGAGCAGTTCTTC. It yields the protein CASSQVGGQGAYNEQFF.

As for this clonotype: This beta chain came through as a stray read in a library set up for alpha chains, and its size says little. V usage is TRBV20-1 and J usage is TRBJ1-6; 8 nucleotides align to TRBD1. V shed 4 bases and J 3 bases; nucleotides not matched to a gene: 5. Germline V gives CDR1 DFQATT, CDR2 SNEGSKA (reference sequence). This CDR3 has 15 amino acids. Here the CDR3 DNA reads TGCAGTGCTACTGACAGGGGACTCTATAATTCACCCCTCCACTTT. Translating gives CSATDRGLYNSPLHF.

This clonotype showed up many times. With the library built for alpha chains, this beta chain is off target and its frequency is not meaningful. V gene TRBV5-1 combines with J gene TRBJ2-1, with 11 bases matching TRBD1. V was pared by 3 bases and J by 6 bases, with 8 bases of the junction left unmatched. This CDR3 contains 16 residues. Germline V CDR1 and CDR2: SGHRS, YFSETQ. The DNA of the CDR3 is TGCGCCAGCAGCTATTCAGGACAGGGGGCTGGCAATGAGCAGTTCTTC. Translated: CASSYSGQGAGNEQFF.

This clonotype was seen many times. This beta chain is a stray sequence in a library constructed for alpha chains; its clone size is not meaningful. The genes are TRBV7-9 and TRBJ2-5, with D maybe TRBD2 (6 bases). The V end lost 0 bases, the J end lost 2 bases, and 7 bases lay between the germline ends. The germline V gene has CDR1 SEHNR and CDR2 FQNEAQ (reference sequence). The CDR3 loop spans 14 amino acids. CDR3 sequence reads: CASSLAGGQETQYF. CDR3 nucleotide sequence: TGTGCCAGCAGCTTAGCGGGGGGTCAAGAGACCCAGTACTTC.

This clonotype showed up many times. Since it is a stray read in a library aimed at alpha chains, this beta chain has a size that is not meaningful. The V and J genes are TRBV3-1 and TRBJ2-3; D may be TRBD2 (6 bases). V shed 2 bases and J shed 4 bases, with 7 bases lying between them. Germline values: CDR1 LGHDT, CDR2 YNNKEL (reference sequence). This CDR3 is 13 amino acids long. The CDR3 nucleotides are TGTGCCAGCAGCCAATCGGGAGCAGATACGCAGTATTTT. This translates into CASSQSGADTQYF.

This clonotype was counted between two and nine times. With the library built for alpha chains, this beta chain is off target and its frequency is not meaningful. The chain has TRBV4-1 and TRBJ2-3, with 12 bases lining up with TRBD2. This CDR3 has 17 amino acids. Germline CDR1 reads MGHRA; CDR2 reads YSYEKL. V lost 1 base to trimming and J lost 6 bases; unmatched junction nucleotides: 8. DNA of the CDR3: TGCGCCAGCAGCCAAGGACCGACTAGCGGGAGTAGGGATACGCAGTATTTT. Translated: CASSQGPTSGSRDTQYF.

This clonotype rates as medium-sized. As an off-target read in a library built for alpha chains, this beta chain has a frequency of little significance. V gene TRBV5-1 combines with J gene TRBJ2-1; 9 bases match TRBD1. The CDR3 spans 15 residues. The germline CDR1 and CDR2 sequences are SGHRS and YFSETQ. J gave up 2 bases and V 5 bases, and 5 bases lay outside the gene matches. The CDR3 coding sequence is TGCGCCAGCAGAGAGGGACAGGGAACCTACAATGAGCAGTTCTTC. It codes for CASREGQGTYNEQFF.

In this sample, this clonotype turned up many times. This beta chain represents an off-target read in a library built for alpha chains; its size is of limited meaning. CDR3 DNA sequence: TGCAGCGTTGCCGGGACAGGGAGCTCCTACGAGCAGTACTTC. Translation: CSVAGTGSSYEQYF. The gene calls are TRBV29-1 and TRBJ2-7, with 9 bases aligning to TRBD1. CDR1 SQVTM and CDR2 ANQGSEA come from the germline V gene. The CDR3 spans 14 residues. J gave up 0 bases and V 4 bases, and 4 bases lay outside the gene matches.

This clonotype was seen repeatedly, ten times or more. The library was built for alpha chains, so this beta chain is an off-target read and its size means little. The chain links TRBV7-2 to TRBJ1-5, with no clear D. This CDR3 has 17 amino acids. Germline CDR1 reads SGHTA; CDR2 reads FQGNSA. V was pared by 1 base and J by 1 base, with 14 bases between. In DNA, the CDR3 is TGTGCCAGCAGCTTAGGATGGTCGTCGGAAAGCAATCAGCCCCAGCATTTT. Protein sequence: CASSLGWSSESNQPQHF.

By share, this clonotype counts as medium-sized (0.01 to 0.1%). This beta chain is an off-target read within a library intended for alpha chains, so its frequency means little. The CDR3 coding sequence is TGTGCCAGCAGCTTACAGGGGGCATGGGGCACAGATACGCAGTATTTT. Translation gives CASSLQGAWGTDTQYF. The rearrangement uses TRBV5-6 and TRBJ2-3, with 9 bases fitting TRBD1. V was pared by 2 bases and J by 1 base, with 5 bases of the junction left unmatched. This CDR3 has 16 amino acids. The germline V gene encodes CDR1 SGHDT and CDR2 YYEEEE. Filled out from reference TRBV5-6 and TRBJ2-3, the complete variable domain reads DAGVTQSPTHLIKTRGQQVTLRCSPKSGHDTVSWYQQALGQGPQFIFQYYEEEERQRGNFPDRFSGHQFPNYSSELNVNALLLGDSALYLCASSLQGAWGTDTQYFGPGTRLTVL.

This clonotype was observed a handful of times. Since it is a stray read in a library aimed at alpha chains, this beta chain has a size that is not meaningful. The chain combines TRBV14 with TRBJ2-1, with a weak D call TRBD2 (6 bases). CDR1 SGHDN and CDR2 FVKESK come from the germline V gene. V was cut by 2 bases and J by 2 bases, with 10 bases left in between. The CDR3 consists of 15 residues. The CDR3 is CASSQLLAAYNEQFF. CDR3 in DNA: TGTGCCAGCAGCCAACTACTAGCTGCCTACAATGAGCAGTTCTTC.

As to this clonotype: As an off-target read in a library built for alpha chains, this beta chain has a frequency of little significance. This sequence joins TRBV28 and TRBJ1-4, with D unresolved. The V and J ends lost 3 bases and 0 bases respectively, with 11 bases between them. The CDR3 totals 16 residues. The germline V gene encodes CDR1 MDHEN and CDR2 SYDVKM. CDR3 in DNA: TGTGCCAGCAGTTTTACGGGCGCTGCAACTAATGAAAAACTGTTTTTT. Translating it yields CASSFTGAATNEKLFF.

In its sample, this clonotype was seen many times. A library made for alpha chains picked up this beta chain off target, so its size means little. The gene calls are TRBV6-1 and TRBJ1-5; D not resolved. Germline V gene data show CDR1 as MNHNS and CDR2 as SASEGT. With 2 bases removed from V and 1 base from J, the gap between germline ends came to 12 bases. The length of the CDR3 is 16 residues. The CDR3, as DNA: TGTGCCAGCAGTGAAATCTTTATGGCAAGCAATCAGCCCCAGCATTTT. This sequence encodes CASSEIFMASNQPQHF.

This clonotype was counted ten times or more. This beta chain is an off-target read within a library intended for alpha chains, so its frequency means little. The chain is built from TRBV5-1 and TRBJ2-2; D may be TRBD1 (6 bases). Trimming left V 5 bases short and J 7 bases short, with 9 bases between. The CDR3 is 12 amino acids. CDR1 is SGHRS and CDR2 is YFSETQ in the germline V gene. DNA for the CDR3: TGCGCCAGCAGTCCAGGGGTCGGGGAGCTGTTTTTT. This gives the protein CASSPGVGELFF.

This clonotype came up many times. This beta chain is a stray read from a library made for alpha chains; its abundance is not meaningful. This chain joins TRBV19 and TRBJ1-4; no reliable D call. V lost 8 bases, J lost 0 bases, and 10 bases lay in between. Germline lookup yields CDR1 LNHDA and CDR2 SQIVND (reference sequence). CDR3 length: 14 residues. The CDR3 is CASRRLTTNEKLFF. The CDR3 DNA follows: TGTGCCAGTCGGCGGCTTACAACTAATGAAAAACTGTTTTTT.

This clonotype is medium-sized. Little can be read into the size of this beta chain, an off-target read in a library designed for alpha chains. V gene TRBV3-2 combines with J gene TRBJ1-5; the DNA was not used to check the table's D call, TRBD1. TRBV3-2 is shown as a pseudogene. The CDR3 loop spans 16 amino acids. CDR3 amino acids: CASSPHQQGGNQPQHF. Here the CDR3 DNA reads TGTGCCAGCAGTCCTCATCAACAGGGGGGCAATCAGCCCCAGCATTTT.

This clonotype showed up many times. The size of this beta chain means little, since it is a stray read in a library made for alpha chains. The chain recombines TRBV3-1 with TRBJ2-3; 12 nucleotides align to TRBD2. The CDR3 extends over 15 amino acids. Germline CDR1 and CDR2: LGHDT and YNNKEL (reference sequence). Germline trimming cut 6 bases from V and 4 bases from J; bases unmatched to any gene: 5. CDR3 sequence (DNA): TGTGCCAGCAGTCTAGCGGGAGGGCCCCCAGATACGCAGTATTTT. This translates into CASSLAGGPPDTQYF.

This clonotype ranks as medium-sized (0.01 to 0.1%). Found in a library prepared for alpha chains, this beta chain is an off-target read, and its abundance has little meaning. This chain links TRBV27 with TRBJ2-2; no clear D gene. Germline CDR1 MNHEY, CDR2 SMNVEV (reference sequence). The CDR3 length is 16 residues. With 0 bases removed from V and 0 bases from J, the gap between germline ends came to 8 bases. The CDR3 sequence is CASSLSAGTNTGELFF. The CDR3 DNA follows: TGTGCCAGCAGTTTATCGGCAGGAACGAACACCGGGGAGCTGTTTTTT.

By share of the sample, this clonotype is medium-sized (0.01 to 0.1%). This beta chain is a stray read from a library made for alpha chains; its abundance is not meaningful. V usage is TRBV20-1 and J usage is TRBJ1-1; TRBD1 agrees at 9 bases. The length of the CDR3 is 16 residues. The V segment lost 3 bases and the J segment 1 base; nucleotides outside the gene matches: 9. Germline-derived CDR1 and CDR2 are DFQATT and SNEGSKA (reference sequence). CDR3 DNA sequence: TGCAGTGCTAGCCCCACGGGGACAGGGCCGAACACTGAAGCTTTCTTT. Translated: CSASPTGTGPNTEAFF.

This clonotype has at least ten counts. The library was prepared for alpha chains; this beta chain is a stray read, so its frequency means little. This chain links TRBV20-1 with TRBJ2-2; D call uncertain. The germline CDR1 and CDR2 sequences are DFQATT and SNEGSKA (reference sequence). Deletions cut 1 base from V and 1 base from J, with 7 bases between. The CDR3 totals 14 residues. The DNA for the CDR3 is TGCAGTGCTAGAGGAACATTGAACACCGGGGAGCTGTTTTTT. Protein product: CSARGTLNTGELFF.

Ten or more counts support this clonotype. The size of this beta chain means little, since it is a stray read in a library made for alpha chains. This chain uses TRBV20-1 with TRBJ2-2, with a possible D match to TRBD2 (5 bases). Trimming took off 3 bases at V and 2 bases at J, with 7 bases between the two ends. The CDR3 is made up of 13 amino acids. CDR1 is DFQATT, CDR2 SNEGSKA, per germline (reference sequence). This CDR3 is CSASGVNTGELFF. Written as DNA, the CDR3 is TGCAGTGCTAGCGGGGTTAACACCGGGGAGCTGTTTTTT.

By frequency in the sample, this clonotype is medium-sized. This beta chain was picked up by a library intended for alpha chains and is off target, so its count carries little meaning. This sequence joins TRBV27 and TRBJ2-3, with 12 bases aligning to TRBD2. The CDR3 is 14 amino acids. The germline V gene encodes CDR1 MNHEY and CDR2 SMNVEV (reference sequence). V was clipped by 6 bases and J by 7 bases; unmatched bases: 5. As DNA, the CDR3 is TGTGCCAGCAGGTGGACTAGCGGGACTAATACGCAGTATTTT. Protein product: CASRWTSGTNTQYF.

This clonotype was counted between two and nine times. This beta chain is a stray read from a library made for alpha chains; its abundance is not meaningful. The chain couples TRBV29-1 to TRBJ2-3; 9 positions agree with TRBD1. The V gene's germline CDR1 is SQVTM and CDR2 ANQGSEA. The CDR3 spans 14 residues. After removal of 4 bases from V and 3 bases from J, the junction contained 5 bases not matched to a gene. The CDR3 loop reads CSVANRGRTDTQYF. CDR3 coding DNA: TGCAGCGTTGCGAACAGGGGGCGAACAGATACGCAGTATTTT.

As regards this clonotype: This beta chain lies outside the target of a library built for alpha chains; its clone size means little. The gene calls are TRBV4-1 and TRBJ2-7; 11 positions match TRBD1. J gave up 3 bases and V 3 bases, and 7 bases lay outside the gene matches. There are 16 residues in the CDR3. Germline V gene lookup returns CDR1 MGHRA and CDR2 YSYEKL. The DNA for the CDR3 is TGCGCCAGCAGCCACCTCCCGGGACAGGGGGACTACGAGCAGTACTTC. The encoded protein is CASSHLPGQGDYEQYF.